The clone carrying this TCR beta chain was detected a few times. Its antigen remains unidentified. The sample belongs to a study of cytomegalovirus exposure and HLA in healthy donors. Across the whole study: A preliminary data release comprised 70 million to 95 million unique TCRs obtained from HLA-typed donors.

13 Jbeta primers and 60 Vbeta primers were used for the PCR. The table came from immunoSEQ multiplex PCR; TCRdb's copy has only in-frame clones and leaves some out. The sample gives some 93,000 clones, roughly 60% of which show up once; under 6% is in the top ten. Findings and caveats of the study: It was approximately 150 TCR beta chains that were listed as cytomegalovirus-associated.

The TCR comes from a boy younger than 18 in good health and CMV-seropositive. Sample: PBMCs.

CDR3: CASSPQSYEQYF. The DNA of the CDR3 is TGTGCCAGCAGCCCACAAAGCTACGAGCAGTACTTC. This sequence joins TRBV7-8 and TRBJ2-7; no clear D. CDR1 and CDR2 (germline): SGHVS, FQNEAQ. V lost 5 bases to trimming and J lost 3 bases, with 8 bases between them. This CDR3 has 12 residues.